The clone carrying this TCR beta chain turned up a few times. What it recognizes is unknown. This sample is drawn from a study of T-cell memory formation after mild COVID-19. Unmatched junction bases numbered 1, after V lost 7 bases and J lost 3 bases. This CDR3 has 12 amino acids. The study's findings and limits: The pre-infection memory compartment contained some responding clones, suggesting cross-reactive memory joined. Shrinking CD4+ clones were chiefly CM and EM; CD8+ ones were chiefly EMRA.

Sample barcodes and UMIs were carried by the TCR alpha and TCR beta cDNA libraries that 5'RACE generated with constant-segment primers. One entry per CDR3 protein, called by TCRdb with MiXCR from the 5' RACE reads. The sample includes 550,000 to 600,000 distinct CDR3 sequences, around 16% of them seen just once. The sequence was collected from an adult woman who had mild COVID-19 (a few samples of this study predate the infection). Cell type and time point are not known. The genes are TRBV12-3 or TRBV12-4 and TRBJ2-3; TRBD2 matches at 7 bases. The source material was PBMCs or a T cell subset sorted from them (not recorded which). CDR3 DNA: TGTGCCAGCACGCGGGAGACAGATACGCAGTATTTT. Its protein is CASTRETDTQYF.